The 10 T cell receptor beta chains listed next were all sequenced from one sample in a study of tumour-infiltrating T cells in Burkitt lymphoma. The method was immunoSEQ multiplex PCR; TCRdb's version includes in-frame clones alone and lacks a portion of them. This sample carries 750 to 1,000 clones, roughly an eighth of them seen once, and the ten largest clones take roughly 36%. The sample taken for sequencing was tumor tissue. The origin of the receptors is a human donor with diffuse large B-cell lymphoma.

This clone came up a few times. The V gene is TRBV28, the J gene TRBJ1-2; D is possibly TRBD1 (5 bases). This CDR3 spans 13 amino acids. V was pared by 6 bases and J by 5 bases, with 13 bases between. CDR1 and CDR2 from the germline V gene are MDHEN and SYDVKM. The CDR3 DNA reads TGTGCCAGCAGCTACGCAGGGTTATATGGCTACACCTTC. Protein: CASSYAGLYGYTF.

The table lists this clone with a few counts. The rearrangement links TRBV19 to TRBJ2-3; D gene uncertain. The germline V gene has CDR1 LNHDA and CDR2 SQIVND (reference sequence). The CDR3 runs to 15 residues. Trimming pared 4 bases from V and 0 bases from J, leaving 11 bases between. CDR3 nucleotides: TGTGCCAGTAGTAGGAGAGCTAGTAGCACAGATACGCAGTATTTT. It encodes CASSRRASSTDTQYF.

The rearrangement uses TRBV19 and TRBJ2-6; no reliable D call. The V gene lost 4 bases and the J gene lost 1 base, with 8 bases spanning the gap. Germline CDR1 reads LNHDA; CDR2 reads SQIVND (reference sequence). CDR3 length equals 15 residues. Here the CDR3 DNA reads TGTGCCAGTAGTACGGATAGTTCTGGGGCCAACGTCCTGACTTTC. Translation: CASSTDSSGANVLTF.

This sequence joins TRBV2 and TRBJ1-5; D remains ambiguous. The germline CDR1 and CDR2 sequences are SNHLY and FYNNEI. Between the trimmed V and J ends, which lost 7 bases and 3 bases, there was a span of 10 bases. This CDR3 spans 13 amino acids. The CDR3 DNA reads TGTGCCAGCACCGAAGGGCACAATCAGCCCCAGCATTTT. Protein sequence: CASTEGHNQPQHF. The full variable domain, its missing parts supplied by reference TRBV2 and TRBJ1-5, is EPEVTQTPSHQVTQMGQEVILRCVPISNHLYFYWYRQILGQKVEFLVSFYNNEISEKSEIFDDQFSVERPDGSNFTLKIRSTKLEDSAMYFCASTEGHNQPQHFGDGTRLSIL.

The chain couples TRBV18 to TRBJ1-2; the D gene is possibly TRBD1 (5 bases). The germline V gene has CDR1 KGHSH and CDR2 LQKENI. The CDR3 covers 14 residues. Trimming shortened V by 1 base and J by 8 bases, and 14 bases separated the two germline ends. In nucleotides, the CDR3 is TGTGCCAGCTCACCACAGAACAGGTTGTGGGGCTACACCTTC. Translating gives CASSPQNRLWGYTF.

The gene calls are TRBV28 and TRBJ2-7, with 10 nucleotides matching TRBD2. The CDR3 runs to 15 residues. From germline, CDR1 is MDHEN and CDR2 SYDVKM. Losses at the gene ends were 8 bases for V and 6 bases for J; bases not matched to a gene: 13. Here the CDR3 DNA reads TGTGCCAGCCGACTTTTAGCGGGAGGATCGGGCGAGCAGTACTTC. Protein sequence: CASRLLAGGSGEQYF.

The genes are TRBV30 and TRBJ1-1, with D possibly being TRBD1 (5 bases). Trimming stripped 3 bases from V and 3 bases from J, with 11 bases between. Germline lookup yields CDR1 GTSNPN and CDR2 SVGIG (reference sequence). The CDR3 totals 13 residues. This CDR3 reads CAWSGHRDTEAFF. In DNA, the CDR3 is TGTGCCTGGAGCGGACACCGGGACACTGAAGCTTTCTTT.

J is TRBJ2-7 and V is TRBV5-1, with D unresolved. This CDR3 has 15 amino acids. With 0 bases removed from V and 0 bases from J, the gap between germline ends came to 10 bases. Germline V gene sequence: CDR1 SGHRS, CDR2 YFSETQ. The CDR3 reads CASSLDLGGSYEQYF. DNA of the CDR3: TGCGCCAGCAGCTTGGATCTCGGCGGCTCCTACGAGCAGTACTTC.

The gene calls are TRBV6-1 and TRBJ2-5; TRBD1 or TRBD2 may be the D gene (5 bases each). The CDR3 is made up of 14 amino acids. From germline, CDR1 is MNHNS and CDR2 SASEGT. V gave up 6 bases and J gave up 5 bases, with 16 bases separating them. CDR3 protein: CASSWDGVRETQYF. In DNA form, the CDR3 reads TGTGCCAGCAGCTGGGACGGAGTACGGGAGACCCAGTACTTC.

This clone was seen only a few times. This chain links TRBV5-1 with TRBJ2-3; 10 nucleotides match TRBD1. Germline CDR1 is SGHRS and CDR2 is YFSETQ. V shed 4 bases and J 4 bases; nucleotides not matched to a gene: 6. The CDR3 extends over 15 amino acids. The CDR3 DNA follows: TGCGCCAGCAGCCAGACAGGGGGCTTAGCAGATACGCAGTATTTT. Its protein product is CASSQTGGLADTQYF.